The clone carrying this T cell receptor (beta chain) came up many times. What it binds is not known. These data come from a study of T-cell reconstitution after alpha-beta-depleted transplantation in children. Overall study results and limits: For some patients, TCRbeta diversity was high at day 60 because of recipient T cells and thymic progenitors that survived.

Unique molecular identifiers were incorporated during preparation of the TCRbeta library. MiXCR, run by TCRdb on the PCR reads, gives a single entry per CDR3 protein. The sample comprises nearly 250,000 distinct CDR3 sequences, 8.2% of which are singletons, and 6.3% rests with the top ten. V was clipped by 6 bases and J by 1 base, with 13 bases between them. This CDR3 is 14 amino acids long. Germline lookup yields CDR1 SGHRS and CDR2 YFSETQ. This specimen was PBMCs, mostly from graft donor cells, taken 180 days after TCRalphabeta/CD19-depleted stem cell transplant. This chain joins TRBV5-1 and TRBJ2-5, with unresolved D. The receptor comes from a male patient younger than 18 who had a stem cell transplant for acute lymphoblastic leukemia, so the T cells may come from the graft donor. CDR3 sequence: CASNPWRPQETQYF. CDR3 DNA: TGCGCCAGCAACCCTTGGCGGCCCCAAGAGACCCAGTACTTC.